This T cell receptor (beta chain) was captured by sequencing in a study of T cell responses to AZD1222 COVID-19 vaccine. Germline V gene sequence: CDR1 SNHLY, CDR2 FYNNEI. This CDR3 is 12 amino acids long. Trimming took 4 bases from V and 1 from J, leaving 4 bases between them. Sequencing was performed with immunoSEQ multiplex PCR; in TCRdb, only in-frame clones are kept and a portion is missing. The table has 120,000 to 150,000 clones, 93% seen once. This specimen was peripheral blood, taken on day 0 of MenACWY control vaccination. The chain uses TRBV2 and TRBJ1-1; no definite D call. This TCR came from an adult in good health. CDR3 coding DNA: TGTGCCAGCAGTGTTCCGAACACTGAAGCTTTCTTT. It is translated as CASSVPNTEAFF.